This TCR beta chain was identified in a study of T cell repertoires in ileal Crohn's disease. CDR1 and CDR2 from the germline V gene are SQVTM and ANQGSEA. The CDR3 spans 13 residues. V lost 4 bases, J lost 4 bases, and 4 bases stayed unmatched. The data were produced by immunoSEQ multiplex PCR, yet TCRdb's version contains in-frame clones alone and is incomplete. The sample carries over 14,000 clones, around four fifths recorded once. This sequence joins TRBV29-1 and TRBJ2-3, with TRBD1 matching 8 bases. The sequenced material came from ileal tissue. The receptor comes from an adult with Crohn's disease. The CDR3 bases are TGCAGCGTTGGGACAGGGAATGCAGATACGCAGTATTTT. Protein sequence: CSVGTGNADTQYF.